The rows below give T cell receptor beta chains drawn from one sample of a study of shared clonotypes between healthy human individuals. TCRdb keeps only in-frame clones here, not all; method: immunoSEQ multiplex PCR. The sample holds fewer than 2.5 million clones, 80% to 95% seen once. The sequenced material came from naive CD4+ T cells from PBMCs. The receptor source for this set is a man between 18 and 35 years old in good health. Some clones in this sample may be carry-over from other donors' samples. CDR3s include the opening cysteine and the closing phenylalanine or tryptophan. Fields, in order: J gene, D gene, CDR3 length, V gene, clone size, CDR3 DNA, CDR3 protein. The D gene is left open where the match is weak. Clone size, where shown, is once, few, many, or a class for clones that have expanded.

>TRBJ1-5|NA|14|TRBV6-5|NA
TGTGCCAGCAGTTACAGATCAACAGAACAGCCCCAGCATTTT
CASSYRSTEQPQHF
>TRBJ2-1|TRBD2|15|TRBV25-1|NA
TGTGCCAGCAGTGAATTGTCTAGCGGGAAGGGTGAGCAGTTCTTC
CASSELSSGKGEQFF
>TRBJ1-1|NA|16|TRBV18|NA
TGTGCCAGCTCAAGGTCGGAGAGCGTCAGTCAAACTGAAGCTTTCTTT
CASSRSESVSQTEAFF
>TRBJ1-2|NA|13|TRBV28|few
TGTGCCAGCAGAGGAACTGGGAACTATGGCTACACCTTC
CASRGTGNYGYTF
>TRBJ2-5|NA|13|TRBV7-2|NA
TGTGCCAGCAGCCGTGGCCTTTCATCAGCCCAGTACTTC
CASSRGLSSAQYF
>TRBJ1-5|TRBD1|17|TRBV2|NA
TGTGCCAGCAGGGAAAGAAGTTCGACAGGGGCTGATCAGCCCCAGCATTTT
CASRERSSTGADQPQHF
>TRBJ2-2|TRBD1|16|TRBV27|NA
TGTGCCAGCAGTTTGTTCTGGACAGGGGGCACCGGGGAGCTGTTTTTT
CASSLFWTGGTGELFF
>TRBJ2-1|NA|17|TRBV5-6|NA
TGTGCCAGCAGCTTGGACGTAGCGGCCAACTCCTACAATGAGCAGTTCTTC
CASSLDVAANSYNEQFF
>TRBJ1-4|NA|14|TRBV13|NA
TGTGCCAGCAGCCGGACTCCCGTTAATGAAAAACTGTTTTTT
CASSRTPVNEKLFF
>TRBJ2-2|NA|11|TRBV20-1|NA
TGCAGTGCTAGTCGAATCGGGGAGCTGTTTTTT
CSASRIGELFF
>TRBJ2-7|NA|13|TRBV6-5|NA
TGTGCCAGCAGTAGACAGAACTCCTACGAGCAGTACTTC
CASSRQNSYEQYF
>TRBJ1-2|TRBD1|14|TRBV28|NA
TGTGCCAGCAGGAGACCCAGGGGGGGGGCTGGCTACACCTTC
CASRRPRGGAGYTF
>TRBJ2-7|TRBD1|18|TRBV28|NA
TGTGCCAGCAGTTTACTGCGGGACAGGGGTCTAAATACCTACGAGCAGTACTTC
CASSLLRDRGLNTYEQYF
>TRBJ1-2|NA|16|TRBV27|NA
TGTGCCAGCAGTTCACCGATGACCCTTCGACAGGAGTCCTACACCTTC
CASSSPMTLRQESYTF
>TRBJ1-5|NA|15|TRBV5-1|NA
TGCGCCAGCAGCGCCGGACCGGGAGGCAATCAGCCCCAGCATTTT
CASSAGPGGNQPQHF
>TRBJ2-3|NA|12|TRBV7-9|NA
TGTGCCAGCAGCTTAGGGGTCGATACGCAGTATTTT
CASSLGVDTQYF
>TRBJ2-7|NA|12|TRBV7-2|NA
TGTGCCAGCAGCTTATCAGGCTACGAGCAGTACTTC
CASSLSGYEQYF
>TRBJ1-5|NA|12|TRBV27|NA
TGTGCCAGCAACCCGAAAGACCAGCCCCAGCATTTT
CASNPKDQPQHF
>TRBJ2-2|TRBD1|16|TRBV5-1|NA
TGCGCCAGCAGCTTGGTAGGGGGCCCGGGCACCGGGGAGCTGTTTTTT
CASSLVGGPGTGELFF
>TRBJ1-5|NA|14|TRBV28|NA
TGTGCCAGCAGTTTTCGGCGGAACAATCAGCCCCAGCATTTT
CASSFRRNNQPQHF
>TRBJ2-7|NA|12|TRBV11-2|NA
TGTGCCAGCAGCCGAATCCAGGACGAGCAGTACTTC
CASSRIQDEQYF
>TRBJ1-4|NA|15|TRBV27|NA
TGTGCCACCAGGAACCTAGGGTCGCAAGGGGAAAAACTGTTTTTT
CATRNLGSQGEKLFF
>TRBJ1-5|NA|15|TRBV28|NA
TGTGCCAGCAGAACAATTGGGACCGGGAATCAGCCCCAGCATTTT
CASRTIGTGNQPQHF
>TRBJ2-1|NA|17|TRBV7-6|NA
TGTGCCAGCAGCTTAACAGGGACACGGGGAATCTACAATGAGCAGTTCTTC
CASSLTGTRGIYNEQFF